Below, 24 T cell receptor beta chains from the same sample are listed, as sequenced in a study of blood T cell repertoires in COVID-19. The protocol was immunoSEQ multiplex PCR, while the TCRdb copy is restricted to in-frame clones and leaves out a portion. The data hold roughly 380,000 clones, with 87% observed a single time. The sample taken for sequencing was PBMCs or T cells enriched from blood (not recorded which). Source of these receptors: a woman younger than 45 who had recovered from COVID-19.

This clone was counted once. The chain uses TRBV7-9 and TRBJ2-3, with 7 bases aligning to TRBD2. The CDR3 length is 16 residues. Germline V gives CDR1 SEHNR, CDR2 FQNEAQ (reference sequence). Trimming cost V 5 bases and J 2 bases; bases outside gene matches: 10. CDR3 loop: CASSPWEGTFTDTQYF. CDR3 sequence (DNA): TGTGCCAGCAGCCCATGGGAGGGGACCTTCACAGATACGCAGTATTTT.

The chain couples TRBV25-1 to TRBJ1-2, with D possibly being TRBD1 (6 bases). CDR1 is MGHDK and CDR2 is SYGVNS in the germline V gene. The CDR3 contains 12 residues. V was trimmed by 3 bases and J by 8 bases, leaving 10 bases between them. The CDR3 sequence is CASSDPGDGYTF. The CDR3, as DNA: TGTGCCAGCAGTGACCCAGGGGACGGCTACACCTTC.

This clone has a single count. The chain is built from TRBV6-5 and TRBJ2-7, with TRBD2 matching over 8 bases. V shed 4 bases and J 0 bases; nucleotides not matched to a gene: 5. CDR1 is MNHEY and CDR2 is SVGAGI in the germline V gene. There are 15 residues in the CDR3. The CDR3 nucleotides read TGTGCCAGCAGTTTAAGCGGGGGAGCCTCCTACGAGCAGTACTTC. This sequence encodes CASSLSGGASYEQYF.

V usage is TRBV9 and J usage is TRBJ2-5; no clear D gene. CDR1 is SGDLS and CDR2 is YYNGEE in the germline V gene. The CDR3 consists of 13 residues. With 0 bases removed from V and 4 bases from J, the gap between germline ends came to 7 bases. The CDR3 loop is CASSVGVPETQYF. CDR3 bases: TGTGCCAGCAGCGTAGGAGTCCCAGAGACCCAGTACTTC. Looking up the rest from reference TRBV9 and TRBJ2-5 gives the full variable domain: DSGVTQTPKHLITATGQRVTLRCSPRSGDLSVYWYQQSLDQGLQFLIQYYNGEERAKGNILERFSAQQFPDLHSELNLSSLELGDSALYFCASSVGVPETQYFGPGTRLLVL.

This clone was seen just once. The genes are TRBV5-4 and TRBJ1-6, with 8 bases identical to TRBD1. In germline, CDR1 is SGHNT, CDR2 YYREEE (reference sequence). V lost 4 bases, J lost 6 bases, and 3 bases stayed unmatched. The CDR3 is 14 residues long. Written as DNA, the CDR3 is TGTGCCAGCAGCGATGACAGGGGTAATTCACCCCTCCACTTT. Residues: CASSDDRGNSPLHF. The full variable domain, with the rest looked up from reference TRBV5-4 and TRBJ1-6, is ETGVTQSPTHLIKTRGQQVTLRCSSQSGHNTVSWYQQALGQGPQFIFQYYREEENGRGNFPPRFSGLQFPNYSSELNVNALELDDSALYLCASSDDRGNSPLHFGNGTRLTVT.

This chain joins TRBV2 and TRBJ1-1, with 7 bases aligning to TRBD1. CDR1 SNHLY and CDR2 FYNNEI come from the germline V gene. The CDR3 consists of 15 residues. The V segment lost 6 bases and the J segment 4 bases; nucleotides outside the gene matches: 11. The CDR3 protein is CASRLITGVGTEAFF. In DNA form, the CDR3 reads TGTGCCAGCAGACTAATAACAGGGGTAGGCACTGAAGCTTTCTTT.

This chain joins TRBV19 and TRBJ2-1; 8 bases match TRBD2. The V segment lost 9 bases and the J segment 9 bases; nucleotides outside the gene matches: 10. CDR1 and CDR2 (germline): LNHDA, SQIVND (reference sequence). There are 13 residues in the CDR3. In DNA form, the CDR3 reads TGTGCCAGCGAACCCGGGGCGGGGGGTGAGCAGTTCTTC. Its translation: CASEPGAGGEQFF.

The chain carries TRBV9 and TRBJ2-3; 11 bases match TRBD2. Germline trimming cut 4 bases from V and 2 bases from J; bases unmatched to any gene: 6. From germline, CDR1 is SGDLS and CDR2 YYNGEE. This CDR3 region has 16 residues. CDR3 protein: CASSTGTSGPTDTQYF. CDR3 sequence (DNA): TGTGCCAGCAGCACCGGGACTAGCGGACCCACAGATACGCAGTATTTT.

Here the CDR3 DNA reads TGTGCCAGCAGCTTGTTTTCCGGGGTCGAGCAGTACTTC. Its translation is CASSLFSGVEQYF. The chain joins TRBV5-6 to TRBJ2-7, with a tentative D call TRBD2 (5 bases). In germline, CDR1 is SGHDT, CDR2 YYEEEE. The CDR3 consists of 13 residues. Trimming removed 1 base from V and 6 bases from J, with 11 bases in between.

The chain carries TRBV5-1 and TRBJ2-3; 7 bases are shared with TRBD2. The CDR3 covers 15 residues. With 2 bases clipped from V and 5 bases from J, the junction kept 8 bases outside the gene matches. The germline V gene encodes CDR1 SGHRS and CDR2 YFSETQ. CDR3 amino acids: CASSFVGGQEDTQYF. CDR3 bases: TGCGCCAGCAGCTTCGTGGGAGGGCAGGAAGATACGCAGTATTTT.

This clone was picked up one time. This chain uses TRBV29-1 with TRBJ1-2; D might be TRBD1 (6 bases). Trimming took 6 bases from V and 6 from J, leaving 20 bases between them. The CDR3 loop spans 14 amino acids. CDR1 and CDR2 from the germline V gene are SQVTM and ANQGSEA. CDR3: CSVHKGEGTDGYTF. CDR3 sequence (DNA): TGCAGCGTCCATAAGGGGGAGGGGACGGATGGCTACACCTTC.

This clone has just one count. The chain carries TRBV10-3 and TRBJ2-5, with TRBD2 matching over 11 bases. This CDR3 comprises 13 residues. V gave up 2 bases and J gave up 7 bases; unmatched junction bases: 0. Germline V gene sequence: CDR1 ENHRY, CDR2 SYGVKD. The CDR3 reads CAISEGTSGTQYF. CDR3 DNA sequence: TGTGCCATCAGTGAGGGGACTAGCGGGACCCAGTACTTC.

The rearrangement joins TRBV5-6 to TRBJ1-1; the match to TRBD1 covers 9 bases. The V gene end was trimmed by 4 bases and the J gene end by 5 bases; junction bases not matched to a gene: 3. The CDR3 length is 13 residues. CDR1 is SGHDT and CDR2 is YYEEEE in the germline V gene. The CDR3 DNA is TGTGCCAGCAGCCCGGGACAGGGAACTGAAGCTTTCTTT. Translating it yields CASSPGQGTEAFF.

The chain joins TRBV29-1 to TRBJ1-2; TRBD1 aligns across 7 bases. V was pared by 6 bases and J by 0 bases, with 4 bases of the junction left unmatched. Germline CDR1 SQVTM, CDR2 ANQGSEA. There are 13 residues in the CDR3. The CDR3 here is CSVGTGANYGYTF. The CDR3 DNA follows: TGCAGCGTGGGAACAGGGGCTAACTATGGCTACACCTTC.

The chain joins TRBV27 to TRBJ1-5, with D unclear. Germline CDR1 and CDR2: MNHEY and SMNVEV (reference sequence). Trimming took off 5 bases at V and 3 bases at J, with 11 bases between the two ends. The CDR3 consists of 14 residues. The CDR3 spells CASSTGAYNQPQHF. The CDR3 DNA reads TGTGCCAGCAGTACCGGAGCCTACAATCAGCCCCAGCATTTT.

The V gene is TRBV5-1, the J gene TRBJ2-4; the match to TRBD1 covers 8 bases. Trimming removed 4 bases from V and 4 bases from J; junction bases left unmatched: 7. The CDR3 is 15 residues long. Germline V gene data show CDR1 as SGHRS and CDR2 as YFSETQ. Here the CDR3 reads CASSHNRGEKNIQYF. The CDR3 DNA reads TGCGCCAGCAGCCATAACAGGGGGGAAAAAAACATTCAGTACTTC. Complete variable domain (other parts from reference TRBV5-1 and TRBJ2-4): KAGVTQTPRYLIKTRGQQVTLSCSPISGHRSVSWYQQTPGQGLQFLFEYFSETQRNKGNFPGRFSGRQFSNSRSEMNVSTLELGDSALYLCASSHNRGEKNIQYFGAGTRLSVL.

The rearrangement links TRBV28 to TRBJ1-1; D is unclear. Germline V CDR1 and CDR2: MDHEN, SYDVKM. Deletions cut 6 bases from V and 4 bases from J, with 15 bases between. The CDR3 is 14 amino acids. CDR3 sequence: CASSLREWGTEAFF. The CDR3 DNA reads TGTGCCAGCAGCCTTCGGGAGTGGGGCACTGAAGCTTTCTTT.

Concerning this clone: At one end the junction does not follow the germline gene, possibly because of a read error. The sample has other DNA sequences that encode this CDR3 too. The J gene is TRBJ2-3, the V gene TRBV19, with 10 bases lining up with TRBD2. Germline CDR1 LNHDA, CDR2 SQIVND (reference sequence). The CDR3 is made up of 17 amino acids. CDR3 sequence reads: CASSIAGGSGTGATQYF. CDR3 nucleotide sequence: TGTGCCAGTAGCATAGCGGGGGGATCGGGAACGGGTGCTACGCAGTATTTT.

The V gene is TRBV6-2 or TRBV6-3, the J gene TRBJ1-5, with D unresolved. V lost 2 bases and J 10 bases, leaving 15 bases between the germline ends. Germline V CDR1 and CDR2: MNHEY, SVGEGT. CDR3 length: 14 amino acids. The CDR3 protein is CASSYEGGVRPQHF. CDR3 bases: TGTGCCAGCAGTTACGAGGGTGGGGTCCGTCCCCAGCATTTT.

The genes are TRBV5-4 and TRBJ1-2, with D possibly matching TRBD1 (5 bases). Deletions cut 0 bases from V and 4 bases from J, with 13 bases between. The CDR3 is 15 residues long. Looked up from germline, CDR1 is SGHNT and CDR2 is YYREEE (reference sequence). CDR3 DNA sequence: TGTGCCAGCAGCTTGGTGGCGGGGGGTCCCTATGGCTACACCTTC. Translation gives CASSLVAGGPYGYTF.

The chain combines TRBV27 with TRBJ1-4, with 7 bases identical to TRBD1. From germline, CDR1 is MNHEY and CDR2 SMNVEV (reference sequence). V dropped 5 bases and J dropped 1; count of bases not matched to a gene: 4. The CDR3 totals 15 residues. CDR3 sequence reads: CASSTRQGTNEKLFF. The CDR3 DNA is TGTGCCAGCAGTACCCGACAGGGAACTAATGAAAAACTGTTTTTT.

The rearrangement uses TRBV11-2 and TRBJ1-4; TRBD1 matches 9 bases. This CDR3 spans 15 amino acids. Germline assignment: CDR1 SGHAT and CDR2 FQNNGV. The V and J ends lost 5 bases and 4 bases, in that order; junction bases with no gene match: 5. The chain's CDR3 is CASSPRTGVNEKLFF. The CDR3, as DNA: TGTGCCAGCAGCCCACGGACAGGGGTTAATGAAAAACTGTTTTTT.

V and J are TRBV11-3 and TRBJ2-1; D may be TRBD2 (6 bases). Germline V gene lookup returns CDR1 SGHNT and CDR2 YENEEA. This CDR3 region has 13 residues. Trimming took off 3 bases at V and 7 bases at J, with 10 bases between the two ends. The CDR3 region is CASSLYGGNEQFF. As DNA, the CDR3 is TGTGCCAGCAGCTTGTATGGAGGGAATGAGCAGTTCTTC.

This CDR3 reads CASSEGLAGDGDTQYF. For the CDR3, the DNA is TGTGCCAGCAGCGAAGGACTAGCGGGAGATGGGGATACGCAGTATTTT. This rearrangement joins TRBV7-9 to TRBJ2-3, with 13 bases aligning to TRBD2. Germline values: CDR1 SEHNR, CDR2 FQNEAQ (reference sequence). J lost 6 bases, V lost 5 bases, and 8 bases had no gene match. CDR3 length: 16 residues. Full variable domain (missing parts from reference TRBV7-9 and TRBJ2-3): DTGVSQNPRHKITKRGQNVTFRCDPISEHNRLYWYRQTLGQGPEFLTYFQNEAQLEKSRLLSDRFSAERPKGSFSTLEIQRTEQGDSAMYLCASSEGLAGDGDTQYFGPGTRLTVL.